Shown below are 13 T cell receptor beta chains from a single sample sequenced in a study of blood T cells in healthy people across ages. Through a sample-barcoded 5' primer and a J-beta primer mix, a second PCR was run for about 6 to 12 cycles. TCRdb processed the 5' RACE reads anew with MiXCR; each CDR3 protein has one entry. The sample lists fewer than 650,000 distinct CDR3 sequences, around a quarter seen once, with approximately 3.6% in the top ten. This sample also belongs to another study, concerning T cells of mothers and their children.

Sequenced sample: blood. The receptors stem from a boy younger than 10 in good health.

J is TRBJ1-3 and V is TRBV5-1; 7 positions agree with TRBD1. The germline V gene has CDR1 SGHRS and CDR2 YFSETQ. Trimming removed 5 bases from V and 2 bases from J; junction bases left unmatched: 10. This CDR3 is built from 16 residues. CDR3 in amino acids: CASRSTTGVPGNTIYF. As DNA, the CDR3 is TGCGCCAGCAGATCTACTACAGGGGTCCCTGGAAACACCATATATTTT. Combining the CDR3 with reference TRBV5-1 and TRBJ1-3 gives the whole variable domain KAGVTQTPRYLIKTRGQQVTLSCSPISGHRSVSWYQQTPGQGLQFLFEYFSETQRNKGNFPGRFSGRQFSNSRSEMNVSTLELGDSALYLCASRSTTGVPGNTIYFGEGSWLTVV.

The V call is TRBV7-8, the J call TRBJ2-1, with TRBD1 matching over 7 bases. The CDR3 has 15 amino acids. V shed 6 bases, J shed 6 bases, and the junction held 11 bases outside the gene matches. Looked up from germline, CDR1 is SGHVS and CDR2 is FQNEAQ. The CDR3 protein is CASSYKGGPANEQFF. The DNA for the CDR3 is TGTGCCAGCAGTTATAAAGGGGGCCCGGCCAATGAGCAGTTCTTC.

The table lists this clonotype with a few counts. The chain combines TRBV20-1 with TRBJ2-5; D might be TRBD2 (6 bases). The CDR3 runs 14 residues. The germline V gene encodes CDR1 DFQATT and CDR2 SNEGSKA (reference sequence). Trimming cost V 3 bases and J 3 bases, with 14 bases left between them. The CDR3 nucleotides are TGCAGTGCTAGTCCCCCGGGAGTGGAAGAGACCCAGTACTTC. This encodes CSASPPGVEETQYF.

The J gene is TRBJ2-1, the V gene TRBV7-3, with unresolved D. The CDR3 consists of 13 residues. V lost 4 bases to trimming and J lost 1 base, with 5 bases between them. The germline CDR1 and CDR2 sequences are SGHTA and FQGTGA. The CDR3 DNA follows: TGTGCCAGCAGCTCCCTTTCCTACAATGAGCAGTTCTTC. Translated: CASSSLSYNEQFF.

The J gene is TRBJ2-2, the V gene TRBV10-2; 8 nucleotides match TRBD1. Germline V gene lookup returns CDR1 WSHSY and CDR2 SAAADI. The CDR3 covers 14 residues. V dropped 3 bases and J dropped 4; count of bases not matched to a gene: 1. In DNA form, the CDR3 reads TGCGCCAGCAGTGACACAGGGGGCACCGGGGAGCTGTTTTTT. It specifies CASSDTGGTGELFF.

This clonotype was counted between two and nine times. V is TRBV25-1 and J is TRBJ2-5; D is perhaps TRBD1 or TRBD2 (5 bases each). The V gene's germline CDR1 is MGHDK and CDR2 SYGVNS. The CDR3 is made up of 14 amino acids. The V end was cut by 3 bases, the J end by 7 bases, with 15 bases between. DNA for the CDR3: TGTGCCAGCAGTGAGCCCGGGGCCCAGGCGACCCAGTACTTC. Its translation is CASSEPGAQATQYF.

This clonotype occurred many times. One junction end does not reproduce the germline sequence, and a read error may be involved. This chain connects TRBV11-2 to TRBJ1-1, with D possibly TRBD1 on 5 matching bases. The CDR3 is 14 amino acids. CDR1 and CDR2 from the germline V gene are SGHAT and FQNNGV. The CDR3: CASSFTGTNTEAFF. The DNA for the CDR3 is TGTGCCAGCAGCTTCACCGGGACGAACACTGAGGCTTTCTTT. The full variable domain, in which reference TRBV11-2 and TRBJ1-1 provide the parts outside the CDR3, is EAGVAQSPRYKIIEKRQSVAFWCNPISGHATLYWYQQILGQGPKLLIQFQNNGVVDDSQLPKDRFSAERLKGVDSTLKIQPAKLEDSAVYLCASSFTGTNTEAFFGQGTRLTVV.

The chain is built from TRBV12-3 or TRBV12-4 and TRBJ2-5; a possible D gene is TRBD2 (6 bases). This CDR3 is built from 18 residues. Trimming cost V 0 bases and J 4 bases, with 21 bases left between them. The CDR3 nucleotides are TGTGCCAGCAGTTTAGCAGTGGCTAGCGAGAGCGTCGCAGAGACCCAGTACTTC. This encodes CASSLAVASESVAETQYF.

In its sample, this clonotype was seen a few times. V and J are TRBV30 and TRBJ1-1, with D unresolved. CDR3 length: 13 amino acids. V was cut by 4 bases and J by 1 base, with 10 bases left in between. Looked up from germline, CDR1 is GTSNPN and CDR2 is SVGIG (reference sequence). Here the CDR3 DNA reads TGTGCCTGGACTTTACAGCAGAACACTGAAGCTTTCTTT. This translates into CAWTLQQNTEAFF. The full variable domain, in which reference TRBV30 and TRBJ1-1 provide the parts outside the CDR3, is SQTIHQWPATLVQPVGSPLSLECTVEGTSNPNLYWYRQAAGRGLQLLFYSVGIGQISSEVPQNLSASRPQDRQFILSSKKLLLSDSGFYLCAWTLQQNTEAFFGQGTRLTVV.

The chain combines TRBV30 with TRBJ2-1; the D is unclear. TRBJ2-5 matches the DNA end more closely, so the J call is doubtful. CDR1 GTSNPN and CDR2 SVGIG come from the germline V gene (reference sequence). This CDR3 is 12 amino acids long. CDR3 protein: CAWSVTLETQYF. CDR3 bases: TGTGCCTGGAGTGTTACTCTAGAGACCCAGTACTTC.

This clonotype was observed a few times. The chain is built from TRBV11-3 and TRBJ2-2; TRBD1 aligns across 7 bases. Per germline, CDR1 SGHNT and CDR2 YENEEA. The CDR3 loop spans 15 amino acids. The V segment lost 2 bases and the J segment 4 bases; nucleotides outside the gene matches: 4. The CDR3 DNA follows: TGTGCCAGCAGCTTAAGGGACAGTTCCACCGGGGAGCTGTTTTTT. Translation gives CASSLRDSSTGELFF.

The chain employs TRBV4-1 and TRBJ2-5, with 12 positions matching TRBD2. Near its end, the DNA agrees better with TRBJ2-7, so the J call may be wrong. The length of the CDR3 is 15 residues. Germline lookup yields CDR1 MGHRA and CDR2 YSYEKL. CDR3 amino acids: CASSPYLAGGREQYF. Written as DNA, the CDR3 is TGCGCCAGCAGCCCCTACCTAGCGGGGGGGCGCGAGCAGTACTTC.

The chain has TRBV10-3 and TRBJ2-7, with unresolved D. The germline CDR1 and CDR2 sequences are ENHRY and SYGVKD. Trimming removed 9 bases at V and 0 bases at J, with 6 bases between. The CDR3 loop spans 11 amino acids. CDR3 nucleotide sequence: TGTGCCATACAAGGCTCCTACGAGCAGTACTTC. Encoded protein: CAIQGSYEQYF.